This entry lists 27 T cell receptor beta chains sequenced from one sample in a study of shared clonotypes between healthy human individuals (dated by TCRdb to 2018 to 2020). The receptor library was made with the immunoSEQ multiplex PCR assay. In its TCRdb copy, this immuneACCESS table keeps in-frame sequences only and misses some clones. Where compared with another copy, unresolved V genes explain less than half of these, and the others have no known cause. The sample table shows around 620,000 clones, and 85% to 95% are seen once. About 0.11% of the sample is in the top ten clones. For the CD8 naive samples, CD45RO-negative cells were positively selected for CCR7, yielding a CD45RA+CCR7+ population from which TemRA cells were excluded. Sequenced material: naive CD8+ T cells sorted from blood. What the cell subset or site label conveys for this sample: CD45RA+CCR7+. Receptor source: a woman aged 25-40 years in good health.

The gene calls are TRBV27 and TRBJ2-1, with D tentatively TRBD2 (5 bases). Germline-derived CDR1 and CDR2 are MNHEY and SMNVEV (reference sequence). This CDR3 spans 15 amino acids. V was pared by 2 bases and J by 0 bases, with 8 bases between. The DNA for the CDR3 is TGTGCCAGCAGTTTAGGCGGGCCCTCCTACAATGAGCAGTTCTTC. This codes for CASSLGGPSYNEQFF.

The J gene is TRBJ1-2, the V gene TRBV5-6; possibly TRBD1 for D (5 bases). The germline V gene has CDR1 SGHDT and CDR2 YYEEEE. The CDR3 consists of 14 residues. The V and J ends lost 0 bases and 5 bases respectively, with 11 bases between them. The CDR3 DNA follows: TGTGCCAGCAGCTTGGCACTCAGGGAGTATGGCTACACCTTC. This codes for CASSLALREYGYTF.

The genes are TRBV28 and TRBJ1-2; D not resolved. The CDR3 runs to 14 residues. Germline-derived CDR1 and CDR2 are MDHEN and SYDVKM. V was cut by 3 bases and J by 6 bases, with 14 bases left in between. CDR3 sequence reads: CASSLEGPIDGYTF. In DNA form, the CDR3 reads TGTGCCAGCAGTTTGGAGGGTCCCATTGATGGCTACACCTTC.

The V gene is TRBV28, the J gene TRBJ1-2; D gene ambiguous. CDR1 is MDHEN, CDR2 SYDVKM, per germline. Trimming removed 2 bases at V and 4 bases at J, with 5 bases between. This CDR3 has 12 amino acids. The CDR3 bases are TGTGCCAGCAGTTTAGGCGTCTATGGCTACACCTTC. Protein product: CASSLGVYGYTF.

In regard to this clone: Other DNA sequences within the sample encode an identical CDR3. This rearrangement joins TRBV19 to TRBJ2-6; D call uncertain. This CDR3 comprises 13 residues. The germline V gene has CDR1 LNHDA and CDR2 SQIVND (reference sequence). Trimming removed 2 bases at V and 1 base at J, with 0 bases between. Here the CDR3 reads CASSISGANVLTF. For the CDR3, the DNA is TGTGCCAGTAGTATATCTGGGGCCAACGTCCTGACTTTC.

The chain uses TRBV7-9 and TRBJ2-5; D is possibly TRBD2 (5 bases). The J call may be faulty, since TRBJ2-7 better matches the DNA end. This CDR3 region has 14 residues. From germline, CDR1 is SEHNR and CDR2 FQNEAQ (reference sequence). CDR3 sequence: CASSLSGSAYEQYF. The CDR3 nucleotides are TGTGCCAGCAGCTTGTCGGGATCAGCCTACGAGCAGTACTTC.

As DNA, the CDR3 is TGTGCCAGTAGCCCAGACAGGGTGGGCTCCTACGAGCAGTACTTC. Translation gives CASSPDRVGSYEQYF. V and J are TRBV19 and TRBJ2-7, with 7 bases that match TRBD1. V shed 6 bases and J 0 bases; nucleotides not matched to a gene: 8. Germline loops: CDR1 LNHDA, CDR2 SQIVND (reference sequence). CDR3 length equals 15 residues.

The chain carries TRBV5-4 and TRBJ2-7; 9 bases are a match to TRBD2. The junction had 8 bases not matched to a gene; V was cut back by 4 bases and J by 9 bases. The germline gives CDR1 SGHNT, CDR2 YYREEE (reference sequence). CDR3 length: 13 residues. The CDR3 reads CASSLTTSGPQYF. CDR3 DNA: TGTGCCAGCAGCCTAACGACTAGCGGACCGCAGTACTTC.

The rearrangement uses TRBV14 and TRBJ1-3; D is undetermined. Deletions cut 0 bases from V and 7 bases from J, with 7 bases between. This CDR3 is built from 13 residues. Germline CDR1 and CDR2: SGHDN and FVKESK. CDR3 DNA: TGTGCCAGCAGCCAAGATAGGGTGAACACCATATATTTT. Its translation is CASSQDRVNTIYF.

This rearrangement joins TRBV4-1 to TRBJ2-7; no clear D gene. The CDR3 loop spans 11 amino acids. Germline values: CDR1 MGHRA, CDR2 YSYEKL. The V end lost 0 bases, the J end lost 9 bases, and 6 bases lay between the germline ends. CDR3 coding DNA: TGCGCCAGCAGCCAAGAGGCCGGGCAGTACTTC. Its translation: CASSQEAGQYF.

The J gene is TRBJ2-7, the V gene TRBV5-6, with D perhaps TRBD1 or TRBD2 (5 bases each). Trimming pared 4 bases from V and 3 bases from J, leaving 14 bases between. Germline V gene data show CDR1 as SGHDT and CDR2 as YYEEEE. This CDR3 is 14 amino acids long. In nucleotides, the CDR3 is TGTGCCAGCAGCCTCGGGACGGCGAGCTACGAGCAGTACTTC. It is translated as CASSLGTASYEQYF.

CDR3 in amino acids: CASSTGHTDTQYF. In DNA, the CDR3 is TGTGCCAGCAGCACGGGACACACAGATACGCAGTATTTT. The chain is built from TRBV5-4 and TRBJ2-3; tentative D call: TRBD1 (6 bases). V was clipped by 4 bases and J by 2 bases, with 8 bases between them. Germline loops: CDR1 SGHNT, CDR2 YYREEE (reference sequence). The CDR3 is 13 residues long. Based on the CDR3 plus reference TRBV5-4 and TRBJ2-3, the full variable domain is ETGVTQSPTHLIKTRGQQVTLRCSSQSGHNTVSWYQQALGQGPQFIFQYYREEENGRGNFPPRFSGLQFPNYSSELNVNALELDDSALYLCASSTGHTDTQYFGPGTRLTVL.

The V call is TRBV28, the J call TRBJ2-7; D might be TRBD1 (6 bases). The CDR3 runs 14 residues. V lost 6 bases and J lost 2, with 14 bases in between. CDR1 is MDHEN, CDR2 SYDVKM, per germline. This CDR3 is CASRRVGDTYEQYF. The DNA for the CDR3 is TGTGCCAGCAGACGGGTTGGGGACACCTACGAGCAGTACTTC.

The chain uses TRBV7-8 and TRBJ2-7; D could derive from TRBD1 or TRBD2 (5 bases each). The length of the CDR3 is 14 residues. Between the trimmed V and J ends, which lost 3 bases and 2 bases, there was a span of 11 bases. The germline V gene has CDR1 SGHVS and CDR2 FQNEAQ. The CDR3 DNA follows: TGTGCCAGCAGCTTGAGGGACGTCGCCTACGAGCAGTACTTC. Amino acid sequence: CASSLRDVAYEQYF.

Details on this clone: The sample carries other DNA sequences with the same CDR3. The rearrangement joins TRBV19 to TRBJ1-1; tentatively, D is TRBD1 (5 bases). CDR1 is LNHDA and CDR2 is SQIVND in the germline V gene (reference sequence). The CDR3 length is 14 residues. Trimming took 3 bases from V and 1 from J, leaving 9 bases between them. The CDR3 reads CASSIQGRNTEAFF. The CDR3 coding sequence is TGTGCCAGTAGTATTCAGGGCCGGAACACTGAAGCTTTCTTT.

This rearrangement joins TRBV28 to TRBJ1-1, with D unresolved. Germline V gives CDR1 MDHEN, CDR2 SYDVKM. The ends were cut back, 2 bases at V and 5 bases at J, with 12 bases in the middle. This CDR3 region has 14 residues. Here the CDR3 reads CASSLVAVGTEAFF. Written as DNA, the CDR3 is TGTGCCAGCAGTTTAGTTGCGGTAGGGACTGAAGCTTTCTTT.

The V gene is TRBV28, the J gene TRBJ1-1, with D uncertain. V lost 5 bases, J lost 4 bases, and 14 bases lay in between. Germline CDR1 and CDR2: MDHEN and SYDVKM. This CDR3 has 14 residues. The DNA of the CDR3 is TGTGCCAGCAGTATCTTTGGATTAGGCACTGAAGCTTTCTTT. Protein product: CASSIFGLGTEAFF.

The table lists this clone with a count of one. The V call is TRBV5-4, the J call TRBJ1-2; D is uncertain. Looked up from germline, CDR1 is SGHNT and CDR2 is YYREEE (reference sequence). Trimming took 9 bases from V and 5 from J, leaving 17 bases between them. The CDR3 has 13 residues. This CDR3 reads CATPDLGGYGYTF. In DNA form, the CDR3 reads TGTGCCACCCCAGACCTAGGTGGTTATGGCTACACCTTC.

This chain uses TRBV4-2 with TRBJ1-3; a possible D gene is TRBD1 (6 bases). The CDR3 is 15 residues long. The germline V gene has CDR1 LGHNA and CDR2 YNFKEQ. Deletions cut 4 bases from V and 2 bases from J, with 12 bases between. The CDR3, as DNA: TGTGCCAGCAGCCTAGAGGACAGACCTGGAAACACCATATATTTT. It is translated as CASSLEDRPGNTIYF.

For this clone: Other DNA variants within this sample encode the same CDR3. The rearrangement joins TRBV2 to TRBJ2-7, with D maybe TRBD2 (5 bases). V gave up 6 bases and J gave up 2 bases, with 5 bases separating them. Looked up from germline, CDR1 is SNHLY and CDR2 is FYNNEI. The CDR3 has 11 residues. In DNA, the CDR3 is TGTGCCAGCAGCGGGACCTACGAGCAGTACTTC. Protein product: CASSGTYEQYF.

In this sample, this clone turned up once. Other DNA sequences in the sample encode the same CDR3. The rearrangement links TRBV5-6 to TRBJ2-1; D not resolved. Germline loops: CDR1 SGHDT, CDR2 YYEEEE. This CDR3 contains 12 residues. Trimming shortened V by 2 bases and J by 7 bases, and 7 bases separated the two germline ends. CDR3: CASSFGVNEQFF. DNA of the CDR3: TGTGCCAGCAGCTTCGGTGTGAATGAGCAGTTCTTC.

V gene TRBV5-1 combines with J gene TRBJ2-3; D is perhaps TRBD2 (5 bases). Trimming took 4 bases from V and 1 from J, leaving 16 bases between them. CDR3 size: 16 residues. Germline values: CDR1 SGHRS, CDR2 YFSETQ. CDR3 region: CASSPAGPPGTDTQYF. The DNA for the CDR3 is TGCGCCAGCAGCCCTGCGGGCCCGCCTGGCACAGATACGCAGTATTTT.

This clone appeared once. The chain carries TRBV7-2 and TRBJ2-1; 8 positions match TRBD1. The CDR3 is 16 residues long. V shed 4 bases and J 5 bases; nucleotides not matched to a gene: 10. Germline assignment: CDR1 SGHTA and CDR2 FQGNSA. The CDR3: CASSSHPGQGDNEQFF. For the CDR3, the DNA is TGTGCCAGCAGCTCCCACCCCGGACAGGGCGACAATGAGCAGTTCTTC.

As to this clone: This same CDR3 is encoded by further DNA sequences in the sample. CDR3 amino acids: CASSGLNEQFF. For the CDR3, the DNA is TGTGCCAGCAGCGGGCTCAATGAGCAGTTCTTC. The chain is built from TRBV5-4 and TRBJ2-1; D ambiguous. Per the germline V gene, CDR1 is SGHNT and CDR2 is YYREEE (reference sequence). V shed 4 bases and J shed 6 bases, with 5 bases lying between them. This CDR3 region has 11 residues.

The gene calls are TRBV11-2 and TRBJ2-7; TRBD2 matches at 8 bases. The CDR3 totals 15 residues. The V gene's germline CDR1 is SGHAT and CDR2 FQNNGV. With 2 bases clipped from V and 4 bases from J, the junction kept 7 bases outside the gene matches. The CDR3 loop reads CASSLSGGRPYEQYF. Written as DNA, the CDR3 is TGTGCCAGCAGCTTATCGGGAGGGCGTCCGTACGAGCAGTACTTC.

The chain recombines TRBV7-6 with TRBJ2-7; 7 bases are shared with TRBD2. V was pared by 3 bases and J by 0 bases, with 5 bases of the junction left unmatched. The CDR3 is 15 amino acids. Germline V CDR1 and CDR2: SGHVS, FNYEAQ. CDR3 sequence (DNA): TGTGCCAGCAGCTTTCGCGGGAGTAGCTCCTACGAGCAGTACTTC. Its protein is CASSFRGSSSYEQYF. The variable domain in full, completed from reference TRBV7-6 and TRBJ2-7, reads GAGVSQSPRYKVTKRGQDVALRCDPISGHVSLYWYRQALGQGPEFLTYFNYEAQQDKSGLPNDRFSAERPEGSISTLTIQRTEQRDSAMYRCASSFRGSSSYEQYFGPGTRLTVT.

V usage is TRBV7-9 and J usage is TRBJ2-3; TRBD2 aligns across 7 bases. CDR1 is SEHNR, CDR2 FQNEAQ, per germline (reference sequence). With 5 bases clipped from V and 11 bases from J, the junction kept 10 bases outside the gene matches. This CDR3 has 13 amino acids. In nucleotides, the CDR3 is TGTGCCAGCAGCGTCGACCCGGCGGGGGTGCAGTATTTT. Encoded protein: CASSVDPAGVQYF.